Presented here are 30 T cell receptor beta chains from one specimen sequenced in a study of OX40 agonist ivuxolimab in advanced cancers. The library was produced with the immunoSEQ multiplex PCR assay. The immuneACCESS repertoire file appears here via TCRdb, limited to in-frame rearrangements. These files lack a portion of the clones; in checked studies, under half of the deficit traces to unresolved V genes, and the cause of the others is not known. Counted in this sample were about 97,000 clones; roughly nine tenths of them appeared once. The top ten clonotypes cover around 5.5% of the sample. The material was CD4+ or CD8+ T cells sorted from blood, obtained in a trial of the OX40 agonist ivuxolimab. These receptors originate from an adult with an advanced solid tumor such as melanoma, head and neck, liver or kidney cancer.

The chain couples TRBV21-1 to TRBJ2-5. TRBV21-1 is assigned pseudogene status. This CDR3 comprises 12 residues. The CDR3 loop reads CASSKEEETQYF. DNA of the CDR3: TGTGCCAGCAGCAAAGAGGAAGAGACCCAGTACTTC.

V and J are TRBV6-6 and TRBJ2-5; D is unresolved. V dropped 9 bases and J dropped 5 bases, with 13 bases sitting between them. The germline CDR1 and CDR2 sequences are MNHNY and SVGAGI (reference sequence). The CDR3 loop spans 12 amino acids. The CDR3 DNA reads TGTGCCAGGAATTCCAGGCGCGAGACCCAGTACTTC. Translating gives CARNSRRETQYF.

V gene TRBV4-1 combines with J gene TRBJ2-1, with a possible D match to TRBD2 (6 bases). The germline V gene has CDR1 MGHRA and CDR2 YSYEKL. The CDR3 is 14 residues long. V dropped 1 base and J dropped 4 bases, with 8 bases sitting between them. This CDR3 is CASSQVGTYNEQFF. In DNA, the CDR3 is TGCGCCAGCAGCCAAGTTGGGACTTACAATGAGCAGTTCTTC.

This clone was seen a handful of times. The chain is built from TRBV7-8 and TRBJ2-1; TRBD2 matches 8 bases. Germline values: CDR1 SGHVS, CDR2 FQNEAQ. This CDR3 has 15 residues. Losses at the gene ends were 5 bases for V and 8 bases for J; bases not matched to a gene: 11. CDR3 amino acids: CASSPGLVQSHEQFF. Written as DNA, the CDR3 is TGTGCCAGCAGCCCGGGACTAGTACAGTCCCATGAGCAGTTCTTC.

V is TRBV11-3 and J is TRBJ1-2; 10 bases are shared with TRBD1. Trimming cost V 1 base and J 4 bases; bases outside gene matches: 9. The germline V gene has CDR1 SGHNT and CDR2 YENEEA. The CDR3 is 17 residues long. DNA for the CDR3: TGTGCCAGCAGCTTAGGGGGACAGGGGCCCGTTATCTATGGCTACACCTTC. Amino acid sequence: CASSLGGQGPVIYGYTF. The full variable domain, in which reference TRBV11-3 and TRBJ1-2 provide the parts outside the CDR3, is EAGVVQSPRYKIIEKKQPVAFWCNPISGHNTLYWYLQNLGQGPELLIRYENEEAVDDSQLPKDRFSAERLKGVDSTLKIQPAELGDSAVYLCASSLGGQGPVIYGYTFGSGTRLTVV.

The chain combines TRBV27 with TRBJ2-7; 9 bases align to TRBD1. Germline lookup yields CDR1 MNHEY and CDR2 SMNVEV (reference sequence). This CDR3 has 13 residues. The V and J ends lost 4 bases and 6 bases, in that order; junction bases with no gene match: 4. CDR3 sequence (DNA): TGTGCCAGCAGTTGGGGACAGGGAATCGAGCAGTACTTC. This codes for CASSWGQGIEQYF.

The CDR3 DNA sequence: TGTGCCAGTAGTCGGGCGGACAGCAGCTCTGGGGCCAACGTCCTGACTTTC. This codes for CASSRADSSSGANVLTF. V and J are TRBV19 and TRBJ2-6; D is possibly TRBD1 (6 bases). The germline V gene has CDR1 LNHDA and CDR2 SQIVND (reference sequence). The CDR3 covers 17 residues. Between the trimmed V and J ends, which lost 5 bases and 0 bases, there was a span of 14 bases.

This chain joins TRBV10-2 and TRBJ2-5; D uncertain. The germline V and J ends were trimmed by 2 bases and 4 bases, with 5 bases remaining between them. CDR3 size: 12 residues. In germline, CDR1 is WSHSY, CDR2 SAAADI. The CDR3 DNA reads TGCGCCAGCAGTGAGACGCCAGAGACCCAGTACTTC. Amino acid sequence: CASSETPETQYF.

The V gene is TRBV5-4, the J gene TRBJ2-7; 9 bases fit TRBD1. The J segment lost 4 bases and the V segment lost 4 bases, leaving 6 bases of the junction unmatched. CDR1 and CDR2 from the germline V gene are SGHNT and YYREEE (reference sequence). This CDR3 has 14 residues. CDR3 sequence (DNA): TGTGCCAGCAGCGTTGACAGGGGGACTTACGAGCAGTACTTC. Its translation is CASSVDRGTYEQYF.

The chain combines TRBV19 with TRBJ1-2; D is perhaps TRBD1 (5 bases). CDR3 length equals 15 residues. CDR1 is LNHDA, CDR2 SQIVND, per germline (reference sequence). The V end lost 9 bases, the J end lost 2 bases, and 19 bases lay between the germline ends. The CDR3 DNA sequence: TGTGCCAGCCAAAATATGCACAGGAGCAACTATGGCTACACCTTC. This codes for CASQNMHRSNYGYTF.

The J gene is TRBJ1-2, the V gene TRBV7-9; the D is unclear. This CDR3 comprises 13 residues. The germline V gene has CDR1 SEHNR and CDR2 FQNEAQ (reference sequence). Trimming shortened V by 3 bases and J by 11 bases, and 16 bases separated the two germline ends. DNA of the CDR3: TGTGCCAGCAGCTTGGGTGATACTGGGAGTTACACCTTC. It codes for CASSLGDTGSYTF.

The chain carries TRBV6-5 and TRBJ2-7; 7 nucleotides match TRBD2. The CDR3 covers 16 residues. Unmatched junction bases numbered 7, after V lost 0 bases and J lost 2 bases. In germline, CDR1 is MNHEY, CDR2 SVGAGI. This CDR3 reads CASSYSQRGGTYEQYF. In nucleotides, the CDR3 is TGTGCCAGCAGTTACTCCCAGCGGGGCGGCACCTACGAGCAGTACTTC.

CDR3 protein: CASSTWSRDLRGNEQFF. As DNA, the CDR3 is TGTGCCAGCTCGACCTGGAGTAGGGATTTGAGAGGAAATGAGCAGTTCTTC. This chain joins TRBV18 and TRBJ2-1; D unresolved. CDR3 size: 17 residues. Per the germline V gene, CDR1 is KGHSH and CDR2 is LQKENI. Trimming shortened V by 6 bases and J by 7 bases, and 25 bases separated the two germline ends.

The rearrangement uses TRBV6-6 and TRBJ2-2, with D possibly matching TRBD1 (5 bases). CDR3 length: 16 amino acids. The ends were cut back, 6 bases at V and 0 bases at J, with 14 bases in the middle. Germline V lookup: CDR1 MNHNY, CDR2 SVGAGI (reference sequence). The CDR3 sequence: CASSSWGRANTGELFF. The CDR3 region has the DNA TGTGCCAGCAGCTCGTGGGGCAGGGCGAACACCGGGGAGCTGTTTTTT.

The chain employs TRBV12-5 and TRBJ1-3; D unresolved. The CDR3 has 13 residues. Germline CDR1 reads LGHNT; CDR2 reads FRNRAP. V lost 2 bases and J 2 bases, leaving 4 bases between the germline ends. CDR3 DNA sequence: TGTGCTAGTGGTTTGCACCCTGGAAACACCATATATTTT. Translation: CASGLHPGNTIYF.

The chain couples TRBV4-1 to TRBJ1-5; tentatively, D is TRBD1 (5 bases). Germline CDR1 reads MGHRA; CDR2 reads YSYEKL. The CDR3 is made up of 18 amino acids. The germline V and J ends were trimmed by 1 base and 0 bases, with 16 bases remaining between them. The CDR3: CASSQALTVSYSNQPQHF. The DNA of the CDR3 is TGCGCCAGCAGCCAAGCGCTGACAGTCTCCTATAGCAATCAGCCCCAGCATTTT.

The chain links TRBV6-5 to TRBJ1-1; 7 bases agree with TRBD1. This CDR3 is 13 amino acids long. Per germline, CDR1 MNHEY and CDR2 SVGAGI. V lost 5 bases, J lost 4 bases, and 4 bases stayed unmatched. The CDR3 reads CASSAGGGTEAFF. DNA for the CDR3: TGTGCCAGCAGTGCAGGGGGAGGCACTGAAGCTTTCTTT.

The rearrangement uses TRBV28 and TRBJ1-5; D is unresolved. Per germline, CDR1 MDHEN and CDR2 SYDVKM. V was clipped by 2 bases and J by 3 bases, with 11 bases between them. This CDR3 comprises 15 residues. This CDR3 is CASSLPGGSNQPQHF. DNA for the CDR3: TGTGCCAGCAGTTTACCGGGAGGGTCCAATCAGCCCCAGCATTTT. The variable domain in full, with the rest retrieved from reference TRBV28 and TRBJ1-5, is DVKVTQSSRYLVKRTGEKVFLECVQDMDHENMFWYRQDPGLGLRLIYFSYDVKMKEKGDIPEGYSVSREKKERFSLILESASTNQTSMYLCASSLPGGSNQPQHFGDGTRLSIL.

This clone was recorded only once. This chain links TRBV5-6 with TRBJ2-7; D ambiguous. There are 12 residues in the CDR3. The V end lost 3 bases, the J end lost 0 bases, and 4 bases lay between the germline ends. Germline V lookup: CDR1 SGHDT, CDR2 YYEEEE. Here the CDR3 reads CASSSASYEQYF. CDR3 coding DNA: TGTGCCAGCAGCTCGGCCTCCTACGAGCAGTACTTC.

The chain links TRBV5-6 to TRBJ2-5, with 7 bases lining up with TRBD1. The tail of the sequence fits TRBJ2-7 better, so the J call may be wrong. The length of the CDR3 is 13 residues. Germline V gene data show CDR1 as SGHDT and CDR2 as YYEEEE. In nucleotides, the CDR3 is TGTGCCAGCAGCTTCGGGACAGAATACGAGCAGTACTTC. Translation gives CASSFGTEYEQYF.

This clone was seen a handful of times. The rearrangement links TRBV6-1 to TRBJ1-2; D ambiguous. The CDR3 is 15 residues long. The V end was cut by 0 bases, the J end by 0 bases, with 8 bases between. CDR1 is MNHNS and CDR2 is SASEGT in the germline V gene. DNA for the CDR3: TGTGCCAGCAGTGAAGCGCCTCTGACTAACTATGGCTACACCTTC. As protein: CASSEAPLTNYGYTF.

The chain carries TRBV30 and TRBJ2-6, with D hard to call. The CDR3 consists of 13 residues. Trimming took 3 bases from V and 2 from J, leaving 5 bases between them. Germline V gives CDR1 GTSNPN, CDR2 SVGIG (reference sequence). In DNA, the CDR3 is TGTGCCTGGAGGGCGGCTGGGGCCAACGTCCTGACTTTC. Its protein is CAWRAAGANVLTF.

This clone was observed a few times. The chain is built from TRBV7-9 and TRBJ1-3; 7 bases line up with TRBD1. The CDR3 sequence is 15 residues long. Germline values: CDR1 SEHNR, CDR2 FQNEAQ (reference sequence). The junction had 8 bases not matched to a gene; V was cut back by 5 bases and J by 4 bases. CDR3 sequence reads: CASSPRGLSGNTIYF. The DNA of the CDR3 is TGTGCCAGCAGCCCCAGGGGGTTGAGCGGAAACACCATATATTTT.

The chain couples TRBV4-2 to TRBJ2-7; a possible D gene is TRBD2 (5 bases). The germline CDR1 and CDR2 sequences are LGHNA and YNFKEQ. The CDR3 length is 15 residues. With 4 bases removed from V and 3 bases from J, the gap between germline ends came to 16 bases. CDR3 loop: CASSLRSDYYYEQYF. The CDR3 nucleotides read TGTGCCAGCAGCCTCAGAAGTGACTACTACTACGAGCAGTACTTC.

This clone was counted once. J is TRBJ1-5 and V is TRBV9, with D maybe TRBD1 (5 bases). CDR1 and CDR2 (germline): SGDLS, YYNGEE. V was shortened by 5 bases and J by 13 bases, with 13 bases between the two germline ends. The CDR3 totals 11 residues. The CDR3 DNA is TGTGCCAGCAGTGGCCCGGGACCTCAGCATTTT. Residues: CASSGPGPQHF.

The rearrangement joins TRBV7-2 to TRBJ2-7; D is undetermined. The CDR3 extends over 14 amino acids. Germline CDR1 and CDR2: SGHTA and FQGNSA. The V end lost 2 bases, the J end lost 4 bases, and 12 bases lay between the germline ends. Here the CDR3 DNA reads TGTGCCAGCAGCTTAAGGCAGAACCTTTACGAGCAGTACTTC. Translating gives CASSLRQNLYEQYF.

This rearrangement joins TRBV28 to TRBJ2-7; a weak D match, TRBD1 (7 bases). Trimming took 8 bases from V and 5 from J, leaving 16 bases between them. This CDR3 is built from 13 residues. Germline V gives CDR1 MDHEN, CDR2 SYDVKM. The CDR3 sequence is CASARGTVHEQYF. The CDR3 DNA sequence: TGTGCCAGCGCTCGGGGGACAGTACACGAGCAGTACTTC.

A note on this clone: This may arise from a read error, as a much more abundant clone is one base away. The V call is TRBV6-5, the J call TRBJ2-7; 10 bases agree with TRBD1. Per the germline V gene, CDR1 is MNHEY and CDR2 is SVGAGI. The length of the CDR3 is 14 residues. CDR3 in amino acids: CAGRSGTGVYEQYF. DNA for the CDR3: TGTGCCGGCAGGTCTGGGACAGGGGTCTACGAGCAGTACTTC.

The CDR3 reads CASSLWDLNTEAFF. DNA for the CDR3: TGCGCCAGCAGCTTGTGGGACCTGAACACTGAAGCTTTCTTT. The J gene is TRBJ1-1, the V gene TRBV5-1; maybe TRBD1 (5 bases). This CDR3 spans 14 amino acids. Trimming removed 1 base from V and 0 bases from J, with 7 bases in between. Germline-derived CDR1 and CDR2 are SGHRS and YFSETQ.

The rearrangement joins TRBV29-1 to TRBJ2-7; D is possibly TRBD2 (5 bases). The length of the CDR3 is 13 residues. With 7 bases removed from V and 3 bases from J, the gap between germline ends came to 16 bases. Germline CDR1 SQVTM, CDR2 ANQGSEA. This chain's CDR3 is CSAAGALFYEQYF. The CDR3, as DNA: TGCAGCGCGGCGGGTGCCCTCTTCTACGAGCAGTACTTC.